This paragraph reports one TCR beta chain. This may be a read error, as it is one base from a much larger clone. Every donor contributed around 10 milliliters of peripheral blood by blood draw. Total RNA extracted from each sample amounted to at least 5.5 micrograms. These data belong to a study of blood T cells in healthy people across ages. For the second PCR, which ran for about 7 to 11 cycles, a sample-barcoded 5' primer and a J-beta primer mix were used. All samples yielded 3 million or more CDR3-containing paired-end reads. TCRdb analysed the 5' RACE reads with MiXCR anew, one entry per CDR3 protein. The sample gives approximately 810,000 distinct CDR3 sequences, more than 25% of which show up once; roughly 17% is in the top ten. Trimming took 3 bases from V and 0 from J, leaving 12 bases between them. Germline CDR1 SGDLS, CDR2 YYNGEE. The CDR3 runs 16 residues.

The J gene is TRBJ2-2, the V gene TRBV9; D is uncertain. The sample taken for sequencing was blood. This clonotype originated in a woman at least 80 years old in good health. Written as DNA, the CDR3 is TGTGCCAGCAGCGGTGACGGAGCTTCGAACACCGGGGAGCTGTTTTTT. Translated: CASSGDGASNTGELFF.